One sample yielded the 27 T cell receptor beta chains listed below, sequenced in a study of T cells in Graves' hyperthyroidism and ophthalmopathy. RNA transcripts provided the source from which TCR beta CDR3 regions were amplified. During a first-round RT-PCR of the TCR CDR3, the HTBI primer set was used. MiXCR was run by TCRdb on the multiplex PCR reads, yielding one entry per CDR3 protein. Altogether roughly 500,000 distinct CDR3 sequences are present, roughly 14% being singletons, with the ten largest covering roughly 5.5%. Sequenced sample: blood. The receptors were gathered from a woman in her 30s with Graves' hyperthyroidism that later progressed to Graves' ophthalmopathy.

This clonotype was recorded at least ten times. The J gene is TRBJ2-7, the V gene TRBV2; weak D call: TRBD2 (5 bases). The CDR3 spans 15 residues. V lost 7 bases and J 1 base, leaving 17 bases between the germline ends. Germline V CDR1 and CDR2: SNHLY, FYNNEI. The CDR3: CASNGNPEGSYEQYF. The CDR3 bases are TGTGCCAGCAACGGGAACCCGGAAGGTTCCTACGAGCAGTACTTC.

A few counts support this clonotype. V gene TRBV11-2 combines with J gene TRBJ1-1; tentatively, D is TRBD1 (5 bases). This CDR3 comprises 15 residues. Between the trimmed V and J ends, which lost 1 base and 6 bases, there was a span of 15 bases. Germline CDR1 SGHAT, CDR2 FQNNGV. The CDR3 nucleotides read TGTGCCAGCAGCTTAGTCCTCGGGGGGGGGGCTGAAGCTTTCTTT. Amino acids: CASSLVLGGGAEAFF.

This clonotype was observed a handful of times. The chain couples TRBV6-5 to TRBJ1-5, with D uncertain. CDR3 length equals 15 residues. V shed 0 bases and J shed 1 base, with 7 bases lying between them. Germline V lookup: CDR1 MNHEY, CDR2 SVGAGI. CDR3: CASSYSRGSNQPQHF. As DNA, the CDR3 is TGTGCCAGCAGTTACTCCAGAGGAAGCAATCAGCCCCAGCATTTT.

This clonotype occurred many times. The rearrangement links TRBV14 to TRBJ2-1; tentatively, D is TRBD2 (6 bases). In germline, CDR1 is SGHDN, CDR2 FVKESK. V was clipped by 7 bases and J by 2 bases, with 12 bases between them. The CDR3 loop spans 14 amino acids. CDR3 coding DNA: TGTGCCAGCAACGGGGGAGGCCCCTACAATGAGCAGTTCTTC. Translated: CASNGGGPYNEQFF.

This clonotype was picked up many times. CDR3 protein: CASGGAWDRAVDTQYF. The CDR3 bases are TGCGCCAGCGGCGGGGCGTGGGACAGGGCGGTAGATACGCAGTATTTT. The V gene is TRBV10-2, the J gene TRBJ2-3; TRBD1 agrees at 9 bases. V trimming: 8 bases; J trimming: 5 bases; junction bases outside the gene matches: 14. CDR3 length equals 16 residues. CDR1 and CDR2 from the germline V gene are WSHSY and SAAADI.

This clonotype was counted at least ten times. In DNA form, the CDR3 reads TGTGCCAGCAGCCTCCCCGGCCTAGCGGGATCCCCTTATGAGCAGTTCTTC. Protein: CASSLPGLAGSPYEQFF. The chain combines TRBV7-9 with TRBJ2-1, with 9 bases identical to TRBD2. The CDR3 runs 17 residues. Germline CDR1 SEHNR, CDR2 FQNEAQ (reference sequence). V lost 5 bases and J lost 8; bases outside the gene matches: 16.

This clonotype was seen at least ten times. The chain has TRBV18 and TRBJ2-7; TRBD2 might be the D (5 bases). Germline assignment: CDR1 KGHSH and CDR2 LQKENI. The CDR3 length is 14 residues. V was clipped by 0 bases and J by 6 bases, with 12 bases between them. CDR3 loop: CASSPPSGVGEQYF. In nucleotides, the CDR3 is TGTGCCAGCTCACCACCGTCCGGGGTTGGCGAGCAGTACTTC.

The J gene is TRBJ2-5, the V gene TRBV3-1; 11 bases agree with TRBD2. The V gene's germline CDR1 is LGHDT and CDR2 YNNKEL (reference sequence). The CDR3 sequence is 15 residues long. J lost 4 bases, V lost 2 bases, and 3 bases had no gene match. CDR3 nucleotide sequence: TGTGCCAGCAGCCAATTAGCGGGAGGGGGAGAGACCCAGTACTTC. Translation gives CASSQLAGGGETQYF.

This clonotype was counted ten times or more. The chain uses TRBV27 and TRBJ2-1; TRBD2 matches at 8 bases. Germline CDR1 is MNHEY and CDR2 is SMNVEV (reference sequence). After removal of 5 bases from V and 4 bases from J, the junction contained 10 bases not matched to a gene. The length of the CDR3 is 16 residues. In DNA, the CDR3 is TGTGCCAGCAGTCAAACTAGCGGAAGATATTACAATGAGCAGTTCTTC. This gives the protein CASSQTSGRYYNEQFF.

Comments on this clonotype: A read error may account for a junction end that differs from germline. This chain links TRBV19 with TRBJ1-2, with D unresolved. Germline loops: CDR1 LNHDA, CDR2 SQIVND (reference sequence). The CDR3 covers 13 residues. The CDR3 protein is CASSLGHNYDYTF. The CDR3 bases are TGTGCCAGTAGTCTCGGGCACAACTATGACTACACCTTC.

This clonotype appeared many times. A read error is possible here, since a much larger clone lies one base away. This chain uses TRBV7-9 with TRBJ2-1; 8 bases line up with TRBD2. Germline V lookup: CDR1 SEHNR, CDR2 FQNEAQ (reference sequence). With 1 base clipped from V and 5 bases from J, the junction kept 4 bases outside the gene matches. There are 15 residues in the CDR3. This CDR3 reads CASSLELAEDNEQFF. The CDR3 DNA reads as TGTGCCAGCAGCTTAGAACTAGCGGAAGACAATGAGCAGTTCTTC.

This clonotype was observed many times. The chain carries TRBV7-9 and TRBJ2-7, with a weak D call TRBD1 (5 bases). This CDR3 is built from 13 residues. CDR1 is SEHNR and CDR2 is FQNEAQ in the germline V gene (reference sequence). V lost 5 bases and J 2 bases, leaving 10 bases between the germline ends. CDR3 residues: CASSRQNPYEQYF. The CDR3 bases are TGTGCCAGCAGCCGACAGAATCCCTACGAGCAGTACTTC.

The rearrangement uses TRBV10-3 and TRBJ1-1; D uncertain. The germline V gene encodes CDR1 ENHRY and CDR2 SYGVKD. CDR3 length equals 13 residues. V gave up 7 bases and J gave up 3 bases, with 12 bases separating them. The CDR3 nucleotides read TGTGCCATCACCTTTCGACCGCACACTGAAGCTTTCTTT. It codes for CAITFRPHTEAFF.

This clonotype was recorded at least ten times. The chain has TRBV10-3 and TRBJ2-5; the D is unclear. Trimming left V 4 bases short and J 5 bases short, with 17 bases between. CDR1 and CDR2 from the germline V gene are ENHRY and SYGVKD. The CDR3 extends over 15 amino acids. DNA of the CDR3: TGTGCCATCAGTGGCCCCGACCGCAAAGGGGAGACCCAGTACTTC. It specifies CAISGPDRKGETQYF.

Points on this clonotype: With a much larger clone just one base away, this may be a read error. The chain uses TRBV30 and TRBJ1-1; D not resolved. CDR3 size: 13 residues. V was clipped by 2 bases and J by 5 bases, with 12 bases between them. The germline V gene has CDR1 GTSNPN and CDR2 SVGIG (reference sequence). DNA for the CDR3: TGTGCCTGGAGTATGGCCGGTGGAACTGAAGCTTTCTTT. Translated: CAWSMAGGTEAFF.

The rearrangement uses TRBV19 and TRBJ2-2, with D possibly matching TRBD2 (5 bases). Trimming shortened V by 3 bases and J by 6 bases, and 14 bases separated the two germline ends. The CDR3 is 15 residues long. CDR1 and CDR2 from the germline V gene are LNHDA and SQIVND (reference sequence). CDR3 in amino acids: CASSMTGLWSGELFF. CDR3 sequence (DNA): TGTGCCAGTAGTATGACGGGGTTATGGTCCGGGGAGCTGTTTTTT.

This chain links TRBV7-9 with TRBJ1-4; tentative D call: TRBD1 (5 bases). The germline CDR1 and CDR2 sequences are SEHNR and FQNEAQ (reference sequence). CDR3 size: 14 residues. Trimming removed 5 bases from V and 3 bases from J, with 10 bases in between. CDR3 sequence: CASSRDSANEKLFF. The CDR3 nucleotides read TGTGCCAGCAGCCGAGACAGTGCTAATGAAAAACTGTTTTTT.

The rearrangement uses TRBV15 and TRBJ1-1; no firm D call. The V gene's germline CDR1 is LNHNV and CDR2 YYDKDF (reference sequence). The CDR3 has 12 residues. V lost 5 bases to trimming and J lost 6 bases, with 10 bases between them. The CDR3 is CATSGNLPEAFF. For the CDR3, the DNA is TGTGCCACCAGCGGAAACCTACCTGAAGCTTTCTTT.

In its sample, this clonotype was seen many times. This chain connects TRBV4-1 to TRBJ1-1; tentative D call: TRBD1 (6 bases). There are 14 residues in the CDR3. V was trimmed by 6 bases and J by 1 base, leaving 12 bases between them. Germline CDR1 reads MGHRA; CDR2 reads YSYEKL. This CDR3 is CASRRPGQNTEAFF. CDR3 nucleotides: TGCGCCAGCAGGAGACCGGGACAGAACACTGAAGCTTTCTTT.

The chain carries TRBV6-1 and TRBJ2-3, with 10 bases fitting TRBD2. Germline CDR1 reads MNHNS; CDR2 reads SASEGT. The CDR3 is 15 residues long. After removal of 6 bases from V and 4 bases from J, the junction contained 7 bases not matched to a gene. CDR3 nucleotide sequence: TGTGCCAGCAGGGGGCTAGCGGGAGTTGCAGATACGCAGTATTTT. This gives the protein CASRGLAGVADTQYF.

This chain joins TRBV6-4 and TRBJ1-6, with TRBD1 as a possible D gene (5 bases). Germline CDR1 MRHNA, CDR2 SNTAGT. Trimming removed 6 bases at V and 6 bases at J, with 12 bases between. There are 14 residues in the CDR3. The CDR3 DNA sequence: TGTGCCAGCAGCGAGGCGGGGGGTAATTCACCCCTCCACTTT. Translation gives CASSEAGGNSPLHF.

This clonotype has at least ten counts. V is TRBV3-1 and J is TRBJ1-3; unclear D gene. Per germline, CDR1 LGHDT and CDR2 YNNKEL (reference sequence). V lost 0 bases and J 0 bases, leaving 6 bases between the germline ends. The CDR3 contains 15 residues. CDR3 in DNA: TGTGCCAGCAGCCAAGATGGGTTCTCTGGAAACACCATATATTTT. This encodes CASSQDGFSGNTIYF.

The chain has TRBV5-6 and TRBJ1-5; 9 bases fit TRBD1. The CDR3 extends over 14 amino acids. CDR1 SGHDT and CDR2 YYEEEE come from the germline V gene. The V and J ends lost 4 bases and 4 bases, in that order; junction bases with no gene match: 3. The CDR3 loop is CASSNDRGNQPQHF. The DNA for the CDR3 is TGTGCCAGCAGCAACGACAGGGGGAATCAGCCCCAGCATTTT.

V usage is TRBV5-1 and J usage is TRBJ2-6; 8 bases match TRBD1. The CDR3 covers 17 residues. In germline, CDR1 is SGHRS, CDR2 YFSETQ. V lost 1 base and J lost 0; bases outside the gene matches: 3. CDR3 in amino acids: CASSLRTGSSGANVLTF. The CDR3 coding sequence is TGCGCCAGCAGCTTGAGGACAGGGAGCTCTGGGGCCAACGTCCTGACTTTC.

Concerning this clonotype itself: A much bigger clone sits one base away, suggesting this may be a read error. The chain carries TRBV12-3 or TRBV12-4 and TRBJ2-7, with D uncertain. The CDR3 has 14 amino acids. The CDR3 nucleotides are TGTGCCAGCAGCTCCAGTACGTTCTCCTACGAGCGGTACTTC. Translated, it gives CASSSSTFSYERYF.

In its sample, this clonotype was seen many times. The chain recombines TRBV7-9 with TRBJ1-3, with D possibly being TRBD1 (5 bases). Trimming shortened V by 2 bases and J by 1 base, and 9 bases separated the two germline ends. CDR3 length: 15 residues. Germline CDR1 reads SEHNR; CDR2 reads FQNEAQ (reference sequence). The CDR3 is CASSLRGESGNTIYF. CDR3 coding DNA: TGTGCCAGCAGCTTAAGAGGGGAATCTGGAAACACCATATATTTT. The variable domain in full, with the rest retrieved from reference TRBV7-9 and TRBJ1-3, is DTGVSQNPRHKITKRGQNVTFRCDPISEHNRLYWYRQTLGQGPEFLTYFQNEAQLEKSRLLSDRFSAERPKGSFSTLEIQRTEQGDSAMYLCASSLRGESGNTIYFGEGSWLTVV.

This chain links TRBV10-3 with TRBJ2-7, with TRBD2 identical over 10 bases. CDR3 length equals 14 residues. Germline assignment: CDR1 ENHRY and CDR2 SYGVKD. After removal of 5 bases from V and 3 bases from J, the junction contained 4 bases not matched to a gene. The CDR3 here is CAISRLAGSYEQYF. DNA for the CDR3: TGTGCCATCAGTCGACTAGCGGGCAGCTACGAGCAGTACTTC.